This entry lists 21 T cell receptor beta chains sequenced from one sample in a study of blood T cell repertoires in COVID-19. Profiling relied on immunoSEQ multiplex PCR, and the TCRdb table lists in-frame clones only, not all of them. The table records around 270,000 clones, more than 85% of them present only once. The sample was peripheral blood. These receptors were taken from a man aged 40-50 years with acute or convalescent COVID-19.

CDR3 nucleotides: TGTGCCAGCAGTTATGAAAGGGGTTACACTGAAGCTTTCTTT. This sequence encodes CASSYERGYTEAFF. The rearrangement joins TRBV6-5 to TRBJ1-1; the D gene is possibly TRBD1 (5 bases). V lost 3 bases, J lost 3 bases, and 11 bases lay in between. The CDR3 spans 14 residues. CDR1 MNHEY and CDR2 SVGAGI come from the germline V gene.

Only one count was recorded for this clone. The V and J genes are TRBV11-2 and TRBJ2-7; tentative D call: TRBD1 (5 bases). Germline V CDR1 and CDR2: SGHAT, FQNNGV. CDR3 length: 17 residues. The V gene lost 0 bases and the J gene lost 0 bases, with 15 bases spanning the gap. The CDR3, as DNA: TGTGCCAGCAGCTTAGATCTAAGACAGATTTTCTCCTACGAGCAGTACTTC. Encoded protein: CASSLDLRQIFSYEQYF.

The gene calls are TRBV28 and TRBJ2-1, with D possibly being TRBD2 (6 bases). This CDR3 has 17 amino acids. Trimming pared 2 bases from V and 4 bases from J, leaving 18 bases between. Germline CDR1 is MDHEN and CDR2 is SYDVKM. The DNA of the CDR3 is TGTGCCAGCAGTTTAGGGTCCAGCGCGGGACTGTACAATGAGCAGTTCTTC. The encoded protein is CASSLGSSAGLYNEQFF.

This clone was observed once. The rearrangement links TRBV6-6 to TRBJ1-5, with 9 bases matching TRBD1. V trimming: 4 bases; J trimming: 6 bases; junction bases outside the gene matches: 7. Germline V gene lookup returns CDR1 MNHNY and CDR2 SVGAGI (reference sequence). The CDR3 runs to 15 residues. The DNA of the CDR3 is TGTGCCAGCAGTTCCCTAGACAGGGGGAGTCAGCCCCAGCATTTT. The encoded protein is CASSSLDRGSQPQHF.

This rearrangement joins TRBV30 to TRBJ1-1, with TRBD1 matching 8 bases. This CDR3 is 14 amino acids long. Germline V gene lookup returns CDR1 GTSNPN and CDR2 SVGIG (reference sequence). Losses at the gene ends were 5 bases for V and 8 bases for J; bases not matched to a gene: 13. The CDR3 bases are TGTGCCTGGGAGTCGGAGGACAGGGCGCCAGAAGCTTTCTTT. Protein product: CAWESEDRAPEAFF. The variable domain in full, with the rest retrieved from reference TRBV30 and TRBJ1-1, is SQTIHQWPATLVQPVGSPLSLECTVEGTSNPNLYWYRQAAGRGLQLLFYSVGIGQISSEVPQNLSASRPQDRQFILSSKKLLLSDSGFYLCAWESEDRAPEAFFGQGTRLTVV.

The chain uses TRBV30 and TRBJ2-6; no clear D gene. V gave up 2 bases and J gave up 0 bases, with 2 bases separating them. Germline assignment: CDR1 GTSNPN and CDR2 SVGIG (reference sequence). The length of the CDR3 is 13 residues. The CDR3 DNA reads as TGTGCCTGGAGTTACTCTGGGGCCAACGTCCTGACTTTC. This codes for CAWSYSGANVLTF. The variable domain in full, with the rest retrieved from reference TRBV30 and TRBJ2-6, is SQTIHQWPATLVQPVGSPLSLECTVEGTSNPNLYWYRQAAGRGLQLLFYSVGIGQISSEVPQNLSASRPQDRQFILSSKKLLLSDSGFYLCAWSYSGANVLTFGAGSRLTVL.

V and J are TRBV12-3 or TRBV12-4 and TRBJ1-1, with D perhaps TRBD1 (6 bases). This CDR3 is 11 amino acids long. V lost 4 bases and J 8 bases, leaving 8 bases between the germline ends. This chain's CDR3 is CASSWGQEAFF. The CDR3 DNA sequence: TGTGCCAGCAGTTGGGGGCAGGAAGCTTTCTTT.

The rearrangement joins TRBV7-2 to TRBJ1-1; 7 bases agree with TRBD1. The CDR3 length is 15 residues. Germline-derived CDR1 and CDR2 are SGHTA and FQGNSA. Trimming removed 4 bases from V and 1 base from J; junction bases left unmatched: 6. In DNA, the CDR3 is TGTGCCAGCAGCTCGACAGGGAGCTGGAACACTGAAGCTTTCTTT. The encoded protein is CASSSTGSWNTEAFF. Using reference TRBV7-2 and TRBJ1-1 for the parts outside the CDR3, the full variable domain is GAGVSQSPSNKVTEKGKDVELRCDPISGHTALYWYRQSLGQGLEFLIYFQGNSAPDKSGLPSDRFSAERTGGSVSTLTIQRTQQEDSAVYLCASSSTGSWNTEAFFGQGTRLTVV.

The chain combines TRBV10-3 with TRBJ1-2, with TRBD1 identical over 12 bases. V lost 10 bases and J lost 10; bases outside the gene matches: 10. The CDR3 has 13 amino acids. Germline V gives CDR1 ENHRY, CDR2 SYGVKD. CDR3: CANQKGQGADYTF. DNA for the CDR3: TGTGCCAACCAGAAGGGACAGGGGGCGGACTACACCTTC.

The chain is built from TRBV29-1 and TRBJ2-7; D gene unclear. V was clipped by 4 bases and J by 3 bases, with 10 bases between them. This CDR3 is 12 amino acids long. The germline V gene encodes CDR1 SQVTM and CDR2 ANQGSEA. The CDR3 region is CSVAESLYEQYF. DNA for the CDR3: TGCAGCGTTGCAGAGTCCCTCTACGAGCAGTACTTC.

The genes are TRBV30 and TRBJ2-2, with 8 bases fitting TRBD1. The CDR3 loop spans 14 amino acids. Germline values: CDR1 GTSNPN, CDR2 SVGIG (reference sequence). Trimming removed 7 bases from V and 5 bases from J; junction bases left unmatched: 9. The CDR3 DNA reads as TGTGCCTCCCGGGACAGGAAAACTACCGGGGAGCTGTTTTTT. Encoded protein: CASRDRKTTGELFF.

The chain links TRBV14 to TRBJ2-3; D possibly corresponds to TRBD1 (6 bases). This CDR3 is 16 amino acids long. Germline V gene sequence: CDR1 SGHDN, CDR2 FVKESK. Trimming shortened V by 1 base and J by 2 bases, and 13 bases separated the two germline ends. The CDR3 coding sequence is TGTGCCAGCAGCCAAGGGAACAGGGACCTCACAGATACGCAGTATTTT. The encoded protein is CASSQGNRDLTDTQYF.

This sequence joins TRBV7-8 and TRBJ2-1; D is perhaps TRBD2 (5 bases). The CDR3 is 14 residues long. Germline V lookup: CDR1 SGHVS, CDR2 FQNEAQ. V was pared by 5 bases and J by 3 bases, with 11 bases between. CDR3: CASSLNRDYNEQFF. Written as DNA, the CDR3 is TGTGCCAGCAGCCTAAACCGGGACTACAATGAGCAGTTCTTC.

A single count supports this clone. In DNA, the CDR3 is TGTGCCATTTCTAGCGGACAGAACACCGGGGAGCTGTTTTTT. Translation: CAISSGQNTGELFF. The V gene is TRBV10-3, the J gene TRBJ2-2, with 7 bases fitting TRBD2. Germline V gene sequence: CDR1 ENHRY, CDR2 SYGVKD. The CDR3 is 14 residues long. V lost 9 bases to trimming and J lost 1 base; unmatched junction nucleotides: 5.

The chain combines TRBV7-2 with TRBJ2-2; TRBD1 agrees at 7 bases. Germline CDR1 SGHTA, CDR2 FQGNSA. This CDR3 is built from 15 residues. With 5 bases clipped from V and 6 bases from J, the junction kept 9 bases outside the gene matches. The CDR3 region has the DNA TGTGCCAGCAGCCCTTCGACAGGGTCCCCCGGGGAGCTGTTTTTT. Amino acids: CASSPSTGSPGELFF.

This chain connects TRBV5-1 to TRBJ2-1; 8 bases are a match to TRBD1. This CDR3 region has 15 residues. Trimming took 4 bases from V and 8 from J; bases not matched to a gene: 11. Germline loops: CDR1 SGHRS, CDR2 YFSETQ. CDR3 region: CASSQTGDESDEQFF. The CDR3 DNA sequence: TGCGCCAGCAGCCAGACAGGGGATGAGTCCGATGAGCAGTTCTTC.

This chain links TRBV12-5 with TRBJ1-5; 7 bases align to TRBD1. The V gene's germline CDR1 is LGHNT and CDR2 FRNRAP. V lost 0 bases and J lost 4; bases outside the gene matches: 9. The CDR3 has 17 amino acids. CDR3 protein: CASGLVDKGGENQPQHF. CDR3 coding DNA: TGTGCTAGTGGTTTGGTAGATAAAGGGGGCGAGAATCAGCCCCAGCATTTT.

The chain has TRBV30 and TRBJ1-1; no reliable D call. The CDR3 covers 13 residues. Trimming cost V 0 bases and J 4 bases, with 9 bases left between them. Germline CDR1 GTSNPN, CDR2 SVGIG (reference sequence). CDR3 in DNA: TGTGCCTGGAGTGTAAAGACGGGCACTGAAGCTTTCTTT. This codes for CAWSVKTGTEAFF.

The rearrangement joins TRBV5-4 to TRBJ2-1, with 13 bases fitting TRBD2. The CDR3 totals 17 residues. Germline trimming cut 0 bases from V and 7 bases from J; bases unmatched to any gene: 7. Germline V lookup: CDR1 SGHNT, CDR2 YYREEE (reference sequence). DNA of the CDR3: TGTGCCAGCAGCTTGGCCCCGGGACTAGCGGGGCGAAATGAGCAGTTCTTC. Translating gives CASSLAPGLAGRNEQFF.

Here the CDR3 reads CASSIEQGSTDTQYF. The CDR3 bases are TGTGCCAGTAGTATAGAACAGGGGAGTACAGATACGCAGTATTTT. This chain connects TRBV19 to TRBJ2-3; TRBD1 matches at 7 bases. Looked up from germline, CDR1 is LNHDA and CDR2 is SQIVND (reference sequence). This CDR3 has 15 amino acids. V lost 0 bases to trimming and J lost 3 bases; unmatched junction nucleotides: 3.

V is TRBV27 and J is TRBJ2-7; possibly TRBD1 for D (6 bases). There are 15 residues in the CDR3. Deletions cut 5 bases from V and 1 base from J, with 15 bases between. Germline V gene sequence: CDR1 MNHEY, CDR2 SMNVEV (reference sequence). The CDR3 region is CASSLAPGTSYEQYF. The CDR3, as DNA: TGTGCCAGCAGTCTAGCTCCCGGGACATCCTACGAGCAGTACTTC.